This T cell receptor beta chain was recovered during a study of blood T cell repertoires in COVID-19. Study-wide context: Material from acute and convalescent COVID-19 was sourced from the United States, Italy and Spain.

This clone was seen a handful of times. Between the trimmed V and J ends, which lost 6 bases and 7 bases, there was a span of 7 bases. Germline CDR1 reads DFQATT; CDR2 reads SNEGSKA (reference sequence). CDR3 length: 10 amino acids. Per the original methods: Amplification from reference gene primers served as the basis for estimated nucleated cell counts. The table came from immunoSEQ multiplex PCR; TCRdb's copy has only in-frame clones and leaves some out. V and J calls and clone size are copied from that table; D and trimming were computed from the DNA. The table records approximately 480,000 clones, 75% to 90% of them present only once.

The sequenced sample was PBMCs or T cells enriched from blood (not recorded which). The clonotype was recovered from a woman younger than 30 who had recovered from COVID-19. J is TRBJ2-1 and V is TRBV20-1, with no clear D. As DNA, the CDR3 is TGCAGTGCCCACTTTAATGAGCAGTTCTTC. This sequence encodes CSAHFNEQFF.